The next 27 T cell receptor beta chains were all read from a single sample in a study of early T cells in non-severe SARS-CoV-2 infection. One entry per CDR3 protein, called by TCRdb with MiXCR from the 5' RACE reads. The sample has tens of thousands of distinct CDR3 sequences, under 7% seen once. The sequencing here drew on whole blood, taken at baseline. Receptors were obtained from an adult who was a healthcare worker with PCR-confirmed SARS-CoV-2 infection or an uninfected control (not recorded which).

The V call is TRBV7-2, the J call TRBJ2-3; 10 bases are shared with TRBD2. Per germline, CDR1 SGHTA and CDR2 FQGNSA. V lost 1 base to trimming and J lost 6 bases; unmatched junction nucleotides: 7. The CDR3 consists of 16 residues. The CDR3, as DNA: TGTGCCAGCAGCTTAGTTTTACTTAGCGGGGGGGATACGCAGTATTTT. Translation: CASSLVLLSGGDTQYF.

This clonotype was found many times. This chain connects TRBV20-1 to TRBJ2-7; D not resolved. The ends were cut back, 3 bases at V and 7 bases at J, with 22 bases in the middle. The germline V gene has CDR1 DFQATT and CDR2 SNEGSKA (reference sequence). The CDR3 spans 15 residues. The CDR3 here is CSASRTAVQSREQYF. The DNA of the CDR3 is TGCAGTGCTAGTCGGACCGCCGTCCAAAGTAGGGAGCAGTACTTC.

In its sample, this clonotype was seen a few times. The V and J genes are TRBV6-1 and TRBJ1-1, with D possibly TRBD1 on 6 matching bases. This CDR3 is 13 amino acids long. Germline V gene sequence: CDR1 MNHNS, CDR2 SASEGT. The V end was cut by 10 bases, the J end by 1 base, with 13 bases between. DNA of the CDR3: TGTGCCAACAGGGTTTTTAGGAACACTGAAGCTTTCTTT. As protein: CANRVFRNTEAFF.

This clonotype was seen more than once but under ten times. The V call is TRBV4-3, the J call TRBJ2-1, with 8 bases matching TRBD2. Per the germline V gene, CDR1 is LGHNA and CDR2 is YSLEER. After removal of 0 bases from V and 3 bases from J, the junction contained 4 bases not matched to a gene. The CDR3 has 16 amino acids. CDR3: CASSQDPRGGYNEQFF. DNA for the CDR3: TGCGCCAGCAGCCAAGATCCCCGGGGGGGCTACAATGAGCAGTTCTTC.

This clonotype was recorded many times. The chain has TRBV3-1 and TRBJ2-7; 8 bases fit TRBD1. The V segment lost 1 base and the J segment 1 base; nucleotides outside the gene matches: 3. The germline V gene encodes CDR1 LGHDT and CDR2 YNNKEL (reference sequence). The CDR3 is 15 amino acids. The CDR3 nucleotides read TGTGCCAGCAGCCAAGCGGGACAGGCATCCTACGAGCAGTACTTC. Translating it yields CASSQAGQASYEQYF.

This clonotype was observed at least ten times. This sequence joins TRBV9 and TRBJ2-1; D could derive from TRBD1 or TRBD2 (6 bases each). CDR3 length equals 17 residues. In germline, CDR1 is SGDLS, CDR2 YYNGEE. V dropped 3 bases and J dropped 2 bases, with 18 bases sitting between them. CDR3 bases: TGTGCCAGCAGCGCCGCCCCTTCTGGGGGGCCCTACAATGAGCAGTTCTTC. This codes for CASSAAPSGGPYNEQFF.

This clonotype was detected many times. This chain uses TRBV3-1 with TRBJ2-7; the match to TRBD2 covers 7 bases. Per germline, CDR1 LGHDT and CDR2 YNNKEL (reference sequence). Unmatched junction bases numbered 4, after V lost 5 bases and J lost 0 bases. The CDR3 is made up of 14 amino acids. DNA of the CDR3: TGTGCCAGCAGCTCGGGGGGTCGCTCCTACGAGCAGTACTTC. Amino acids: CASSSGGRSYEQYF.

The chain has TRBV24-1 and TRBJ2-1; tentatively, D is TRBD2 (7 bases). Germline V CDR1 and CDR2: KGHDR, SFDVKD. V lost 5 bases to trimming and J lost 2 bases, with 9 bases between them. The CDR3 runs 14 residues. CDR3 amino acids: CATSGEGAYNEQFF. CDR3 sequence (DNA): TGTGCCACCAGTGGGGAGGGGGCCTACAATGAGCAGTTCTTC.

The CDR3 is CASSLGTASEAFF. The CDR3 nucleotides read TGTGCCAGCAGCTTAGGGACAGCCTCTGAAGCTTTCTTT. This rearrangement joins TRBV11-3 to TRBJ1-1, with D perhaps matching TRBD1 (6 bases). Trimming removed 1 base from V and 6 bases from J, with 9 bases in between. The CDR3 extends over 13 amino acids. Per germline, CDR1 SGHNT and CDR2 YENEEA.

This clonotype has a count of ten or more. This chain connects TRBV25-1 to TRBJ2-7, with 10 bases lining up with TRBD1. In germline, CDR1 is MGHDK, CDR2 SYGVNS. CDR3 length: 15 amino acids. Trimming cost V 3 bases and J 2 bases; bases outside gene matches: 4. The CDR3 here is CASSEDRGSTYEQYF. The CDR3 nucleotides are TGTGCCAGCAGTGAGGACAGGGGGTCAACCTACGAGCAGTACTTC.

The J gene is TRBJ1-2, the V gene TRBV14; D is unresolved. Trimming shortened V by 4 bases and J by 2 bases, and 14 bases separated the two germline ends. This CDR3 comprises 15 residues. The germline gives CDR1 SGHDN, CDR2 FVKESK. CDR3 in DNA: TGTGCCAGCAGCCCGGATTACGGAGGCAACTATGGCTACACCTTC. The encoded protein is CASSPDYGGNYGYTF.

This clonotype was seen at least ten times. J is TRBJ1-5 and V is TRBV10-1; 10 bases line up with TRBD1. V lost 7 bases to trimming and J lost 3 bases; unmatched junction nucleotides: 9. CDR1 is WNHNN, CDR2 SYGVQD, per germline (reference sequence). This CDR3 is 16 amino acids long. DNA of the CDR3: TGCGCCAGCAACGGGACAGGGGAACGGGACAATCAGCCCCAGCATTTT. Translation: CASNGTGERDNQPQHF.

This clonotype showed up many times. V and J are TRBV9 and TRBJ1-1; the D gene is possibly TRBD1 (6 bases). The CDR3 extends over 17 amino acids. Between the trimmed V and J ends, which lost 0 bases and 1 base, there was a span of 16 bases. CDR1 SGDLS and CDR2 YYNGEE come from the germline V gene. The CDR3 DNA follows: TGTGCCAGCAGCGTAGCTCTGACAGGCTTGGGGAACACTGAAGCTTTCTTT. It specifies CASSVALTGLGNTEAFF. Using reference TRBV9 and TRBJ1-1 for the parts outside the CDR3, the full variable domain is DSGVTQTPKHLITATGQRVTLRCSPRSGDLSVYWYQQSLDQGLQFLIQYYNGEERAKGNILERFSAQQFPDLHSELNLSSLELGDSALYFCASSVALTGLGNTEAFFGQGTRLTVV.

This clonotype was seen many times. The chain employs TRBV12-3 or TRBV12-4 and TRBJ2-1; no firm D call. V lost 0 bases and J 9 bases, leaving 3 bases between the germline ends. This CDR3 region has 11 residues. CDR3 protein: CASSLAVEQFF. Here the CDR3 DNA reads TGTGCCAGCAGTTTAGCAGTTGAGCAGTTCTTC.

This clonotype was seen only a few times. This chain uses TRBV28 with TRBJ1-5; D is unclear. The V end was cut by 2 bases, the J end by 1 base, with 9 bases between. The CDR3 length is 15 residues. Per the germline V gene, CDR1 is MDHEN and CDR2 is SYDVKM. This chain's CDR3 is CASSLVGPSNQPQHF. The CDR3 bases are TGTGCCAGCAGTTTAGTCGGGCCGAGCAATCAGCCCCAGCATTTT.

J is TRBJ2-1 and V is TRBV18, with D perhaps matching TRBD1 or TRBD2 (5 bases each). The CDR3 consists of 15 residues. V was clipped by 2 bases and J by 3 bases, with 11 bases between them. CDR1 is KGHSH, CDR2 LQKENI, per germline. The CDR3 region is CASSPGTGGYNEQFF. CDR3 DNA: TGTGCCAGCTCACCAGGCACAGGAGGCTACAATGAGCAGTTCTTC.

This clonotype was observed many times. The chain links TRBV12-3 or TRBV12-4 to TRBJ2-5, with a tentative D call TRBD2 (6 bases). The length of the CDR3 is 13 residues. V shed 5 bases and J shed 5 bases, with 12 bases lying between them. The CDR3 is CASSDTGVETQYF. The CDR3 DNA is TGTGCCAGCAGTGATACGGGGGTTGAGACCCAGTACTTC.

The sample holds many counts of this clonotype. J is TRBJ2-7 and V is TRBV5-4; 7 bases align to TRBD2. Germline trimming cut 3 bases from V and 3 bases from J; bases unmatched to any gene: 9. This CDR3 is 15 amino acids long. Germline V gene lookup returns CDR1 SGHNT and CDR2 YYREEE (reference sequence). The CDR3 reads CASSSGTTLGYEQYF. As DNA, the CDR3 is TGTGCCAGCAGCTCAGGGACTACCCTAGGCTACGAGCAGTACTTC.

This clonotype was recorded many times. The chain joins TRBV4-3 to TRBJ2-1; 9 positions agree with TRBD1. This CDR3 has 13 residues. The V gene end was trimmed by 4 bases and the J gene end by 10 bases; junction bases not matched to a gene: 5. Germline V gene sequence: CDR1 LGHNA, CDR2 YSLEER. The CDR3 sequence is CASSRDRVGEQFF. The CDR3 DNA is TGCGCCAGCAGCCGGGACAGGGTAGGCGAGCAGTTCTTC.

This clonotype was recorded a few times. The gene calls are TRBV4-1 and TRBJ2-2; D might be TRBD2 (5 bases). The V gene lost 0 bases and the J gene lost 8 bases, with 10 bases spanning the gap. The CDR3 covers 14 residues. The germline gives CDR1 MGHRA, CDR2 YSYEKL. CDR3 region: CASSQDGLGGELFF. In DNA, the CDR3 is TGCGCCAGCAGCCAAGATGGACTTGGGGGGGAGCTGTTTTTT.

This clonotype was recorded at least ten times. The chain has TRBV29-1 and TRBJ1-2; TRBD1 matches at 8 bases. V dropped 6 bases and J dropped 7; count of bases not matched to a gene: 10. The CDR3 has 13 residues. The germline gives CDR1 SQVTM, CDR2 ANQGSEA. In DNA, the CDR3 is TGCAGCGTGTCGACAGGGGATTACGGTGGCTACACCTTC. It yields the protein CSVSTGDYGGYTF.

This chain joins TRBV2 and TRBJ2-1, with TRBD1 as a possible D gene (5 bases). The germline gives CDR1 SNHLY, CDR2 FYNNEI. V dropped 1 base and J dropped 2 bases, with 12 bases sitting between them. The CDR3 consists of 16 residues. CDR3 residues: CASSEGRQGPYNEQFF. The CDR3 coding sequence is TGTGCCAGCAGTGAAGGAAGGCAGGGCCCCTACAATGAGCAGTTCTTC.

This clonotype was recorded many times. The CDR3 loop is CASSPGSRALETQYF. CDR3 nucleotide sequence: TGTGCCAGCAGTCCCGGGAGCAGGGCGCTAGAGACCCAGTACTTC. The chain carries TRBV12-3 or TRBV12-4 and TRBJ2-5; possibly TRBD2 for D (6 bases). The CDR3 runs 15 residues. V lost 5 bases to trimming and J lost 4 bases, with 17 bases between them.

This clonotype showed up just a few times. The chain joins TRBV5-6 to TRBJ2-6; no definite D call. This CDR3 region has 18 residues. Germline V gene data show CDR1 as SGHDT and CDR2 as YYEEEE. Trimming shortened V by 2 bases and J by 0 bases, and 15 bases separated the two germline ends. CDR3 nucleotides: TGTGCCAGCAGCTTAGGTGGGCTCGGGTACTCTGGGGCCAACGTCCTGACTTTC. Translating gives CASSLGGLGYSGANVLTF.

The sample holds many counts of this clonotype. The chain couples TRBV20-1 to TRBJ1-5; 9 nucleotides line up with TRBD1. After removal of 2 bases from V and 4 bases from J, the junction contained 9 bases not matched to a gene. The germline gives CDR1 DFQATT, CDR2 SNEGSKA (reference sequence). This CDR3 comprises 16 residues. The CDR3 nucleotides are TGCAGTGCTAGACCCACAGGGGGCGCGTGGAATCAGCCCCAGCATTTT. As protein: CSARPTGGAWNQPQHF.

The chain joins TRBV5-1 to TRBJ2-7, with TRBD1 matching 7 bases. V trimming: 4 bases; J trimming: 0 bases; junction bases outside the gene matches: 7. The CDR3 contains 15 residues. Germline CDR1 reads SGHRS; CDR2 reads YFSETQ. Written as DNA, the CDR3 is TGCGCCAGCAGCATAGGACAGGTTACCTCCTACGAGCAGTACTTC. This codes for CASSIGQVTSYEQYF.

Many counts were recorded for this clonotype. The chain employs TRBV19 and TRBJ2-6, with a tentative D call TRBD2 (5 bases). Germline V gene sequence: CDR1 LNHDA, CDR2 SQIVND (reference sequence). This CDR3 contains 16 residues. V was cut by 7 bases and J by 0 bases, with 13 bases left in between. The CDR3 sequence is CASNPGSSSGANVLTF. Here the CDR3 DNA reads TGTGCCAGTAACCCGGGGTCGTCCTCTGGGGCCAACGTCCTGACTTTC.